Following are 10 T cell receptor beta chains from one sample sequenced in a study of blood T cell repertoires in COVID-19. Sequenced by immunoSEQ multiplex PCR; TCRdb stores in-frame clones only, minus some. The table shows approximately 240,000 clones, with approximately 86% occurring only once. The sequenced sample was peripheral blood. The receptors derive from a woman in her thirties who had recovered from COVID-19.

The chain recombines TRBV6-1 with TRBJ2-1, with TRBD2 identical over 10 bases. From germline, CDR1 is MNHNS and CDR2 SASEGT. Trimming took 4 bases from V and 8 from J; bases not matched to a gene: 11. This CDR3 is 16 amino acids long. The CDR3 DNA reads TGTGCCAGCAGTGCTCCTAGCGGGGGTCTTCTCGATGAGCAGTTCTTC. Its translation: CASSAPSGGLLDEQFF.

The chain couples TRBV10-3 to TRBJ1-2; TRBD1 aligns across 7 bases. CDR3 length: 13 residues. CDR1 and CDR2 (germline): ENHRY, SYGVKD. Trimming cost V 11 bases and J 0 bases; bases outside gene matches: 6. The CDR3 sequence: CALGQSTNYGYTF. The CDR3 nucleotides are TGTGCCCTGGGACAGTCTACTAACTATGGCTACACCTTC.

The V gene is TRBV5-6, the J gene TRBJ1-1; 8 positions match TRBD1. The J segment lost 8 bases and the V segment lost 4 bases, leaving 10 bases of the junction unmatched. The CDR3 covers 14 residues. The germline CDR1 and CDR2 sequences are SGHDT and YYEEEE. CDR3 in amino acids: CASSLSGGAGEAFF. For the CDR3, the DNA is TGTGCCAGCAGCCTATCAGGGGGCGCCGGAGAAGCTTTCTTT. Drawing the rest from reference TRBV5-6 and TRBJ1-1, the complete variable domain is DAGVTQSPTHLIKTRGQQVTLRCSPKSGHDTVSWYQQALGQGPQFIFQYYEEEERQRGNFPDRFSGHQFPNYSSELNVNALLLGDSALYLCASSLSGGAGEAFFGQGTRLTVV.

This chain connects TRBV13 to TRBJ1-1; D call uncertain. The CDR3 spans 16 residues. In germline, CDR1 is PRHDT, CDR2 FYEKMQ (reference sequence). V was shortened by 0 bases and J by 1 base, with 12 bases between the two germline ends. In nucleotides, the CDR3 is TGTGCCAGCAGCTTAGGCCTGCTCAGACAGAACACTGAAGCTTTCTTT. Protein product: CASSLGLLRQNTEAFF.

This clone was counted once. The rearrangement uses TRBV15 and TRBJ1-2; 7 bases align to TRBD1. CDR3 length: 15 amino acids. Germline assignment: CDR1 LNHNV and CDR2 YYDKDF (reference sequence). Trimming removed 0 bases from V and 4 bases from J; junction bases left unmatched: 5. CDR3 amino acids: CATSREQGPGYGYTF. CDR3 nucleotides: TGTGCCACCAGCAGAGAACAGGGGCCAGGCTATGGCTACACCTTC.

The sample holds one count of this clone. The chain employs TRBV12-5 and TRBJ2-2, with 7 bases that match TRBD1. V lost 1 base, J lost 5 bases, and 4 bases stayed unmatched. The germline gives CDR1 LGHNT, CDR2 FRNRAP. The CDR3 covers 15 residues. The CDR3 loop is CASGLGGGRTGELFF. Written as DNA, the CDR3 is TGTGCTAGTGGTTTGGGAGGGGGCCGAACCGGGGAGCTGTTTTTT.

The chain is built from TRBV10-3 and TRBJ2-3; 9 bases match TRBD2. The CDR3 length is 17 residues. V gave up 2 bases and J gave up 3 bases; unmatched junction bases: 9. Germline V lookup: CDR1 ENHRY, CDR2 SYGVKD. The CDR3 protein is CAISEPGTSGPTDTQYF. DNA for the CDR3: TGTGCCATCAGTGAGCCGGGAACTAGCGGGCCAACAGATACGCAGTATTTT.

This clone was detected once. This chain connects TRBV6-6 to TRBJ2-3, with TRBD1 matching over 9 bases. Looked up from germline, CDR1 is MNHNY and CDR2 is SVGAGI (reference sequence). This CDR3 has 16 amino acids. Germline trimming cut 5 bases from V and 0 bases from J; bases unmatched to any gene: 6. The CDR3 DNA sequence: TGTGCCAGCAGTACGGGACAGGGAACTAGCACAGATACGCAGTATTTT. Translating gives CASSTGQGTSTDTQYF.

The chain combines TRBV12-5 with TRBJ2-2; D is unresolved. CDR3 length equals 16 residues. Looked up from germline, CDR1 is LGHNT and CDR2 is FRNRAP. V was shortened by 0 bases and J by 1 base, with 9 bases between the two germline ends. Here the CDR3 reads CASGLVLTGNTGELFF. The CDR3 coding sequence is TGTGCTAGTGGTTTGGTACTGACGGGGAACACCGGGGAGCTGTTTTTT.

The chain is built from TRBV2 and TRBJ2-2; 12 nucleotides match TRBD2. J gave up 4 bases and V 5 bases, and 5 bases lay outside the gene matches. Germline loops: CDR1 SNHLY, CDR2 FYNNEI. The CDR3 runs to 16 residues. The CDR3, as DNA: TGTGCCAGCAGTCCGACTAGCGGGGGAACCACCGGGGAGCTGTTTTTT. Protein: CASSPTSGGTTGELFF.